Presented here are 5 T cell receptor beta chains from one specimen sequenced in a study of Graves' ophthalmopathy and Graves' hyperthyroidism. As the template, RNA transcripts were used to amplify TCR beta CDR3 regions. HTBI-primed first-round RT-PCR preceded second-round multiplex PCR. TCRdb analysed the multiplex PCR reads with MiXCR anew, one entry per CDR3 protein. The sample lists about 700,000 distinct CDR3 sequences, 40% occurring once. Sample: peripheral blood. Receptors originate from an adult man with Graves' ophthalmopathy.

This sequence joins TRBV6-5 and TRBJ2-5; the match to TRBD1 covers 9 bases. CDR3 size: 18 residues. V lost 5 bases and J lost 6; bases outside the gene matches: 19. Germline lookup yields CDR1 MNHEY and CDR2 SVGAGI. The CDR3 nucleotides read TGTGCCAGCAGTCGACGGCTTCCCGGGACAGGGAGTTTGAAGACCCAGTACTTC. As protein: CASSRRLPGTGSLKTQYF.

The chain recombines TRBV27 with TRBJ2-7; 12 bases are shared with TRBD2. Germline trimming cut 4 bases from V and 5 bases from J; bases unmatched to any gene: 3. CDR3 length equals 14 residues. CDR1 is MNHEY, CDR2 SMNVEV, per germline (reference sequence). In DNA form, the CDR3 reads TGTGCCAGCAGTTACCGACTAGCGGGAGACGAGCAGTACTTC. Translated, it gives CASSYRLAGDEQYF.

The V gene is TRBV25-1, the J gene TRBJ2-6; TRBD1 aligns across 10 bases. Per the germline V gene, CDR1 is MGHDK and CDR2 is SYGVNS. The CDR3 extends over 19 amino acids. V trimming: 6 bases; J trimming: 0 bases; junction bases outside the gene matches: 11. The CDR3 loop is CASSSGPTGGSSGANVLTF. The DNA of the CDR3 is TGTGCCAGCAGCTCGGGGCCGACAGGGGGCAGCTCTGGGGCCAACGTCCTGACTTTC.

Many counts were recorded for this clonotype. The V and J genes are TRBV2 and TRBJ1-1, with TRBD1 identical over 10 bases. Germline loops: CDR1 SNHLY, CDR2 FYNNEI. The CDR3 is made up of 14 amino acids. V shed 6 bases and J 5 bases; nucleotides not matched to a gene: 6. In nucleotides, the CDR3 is TGTGCCAGCAGGGGGACAGGGGTGCTAACTGAAGCTTTCTTT. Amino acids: CASRGTGVLTEAFF.

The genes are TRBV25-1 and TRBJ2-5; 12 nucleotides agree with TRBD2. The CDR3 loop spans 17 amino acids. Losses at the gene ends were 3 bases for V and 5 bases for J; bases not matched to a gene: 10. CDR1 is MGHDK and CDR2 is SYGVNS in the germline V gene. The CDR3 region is CASSDASGGAFGETQYF. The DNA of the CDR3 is TGTGCCAGCAGTGACGCTAGCGGGGGGGCGTTTGGGGAGACCCAGTACTTC.